This TCR beta chain was found in a study of T-cell memory formation after mild COVID-19. TCRdb itself ran the 5' RACE reads through MiXCR, one entry per CDR3 protein. The repertoire holds a few hundred thousand distinct CDR3 sequences, 20% seen once, with around a fifth in the top ten. V was clipped by 0 bases and J by 5 bases, with 11 bases between them. The CDR3 loop spans 15 amino acids. The germline CDR1 and CDR2 sequences are MNHNS and SASEGT. This clonotype was counted between two and nine times. Sequenced: PBMCs or a T cell subset sorted from them (not recorded which). This sequence joins TRBV6-1 and TRBJ1-5; no firm D call. This clonotype was sampled from a man aged 18 to 29 who had mild COVID-19 (a few samples of this study predate the infection). Cell type and time point are not known. CDR3 DNA: TGTGCCAGCAGTGAAGCGCCTTCGAGCCATCAGCCCCAGCATTTT. This codes for CASSEAPSSHQPQHF.